This paragraph reports one T cell receptor beta chain. The data stem from a study of cytomegalovirus exposure and HLA in healthy donors. With 4 bases clipped from V and 2 bases from J, the junction kept 10 bases outside the gene matches. The germline CDR1 and CDR2 sequences are KGHSH and LQKENI. This CDR3 has 16 amino acids. Both 60 Vbeta primers and 13 Jbeta primers went into the PCR. Profiling relied on immunoSEQ multiplex PCR, and the TCRdb table lists in-frame clones only, not all of them. The sample lists some 130,000 clones, around 63% occurring once. V and J are TRBV18 and TRBJ2-7, with 8 bases fitting TRBD2. This TCR derives from a human donor in good health. The sample was PBMCs. The CDR3 nucleotides are TGTGCCAGCTCACTTTCGGGAGGGGACGTACCCTACGAGCAGTACTTC. It translates to CASSLSGGDVPYEQYF.